Shown below are 2 T cell receptor beta chains from a single sample sequenced in a study of CD8+CD57+ T cells in acquired aplastic anemia. Patients sequenced had flow cytometry evidence of CD8+CD57+ cell expansion. TCR beta VDJ and CDR3 profiles were obtained from a genomic DNA template. Each CDR3 protein is one row after TCRdb ran MiXCR on the reads. The data hold 150,000 to 200,000 distinct CDR3 sequences, with about 45% observed a single time. Material: sorted CD4+, CD8+, or CD8+CD57+ T cells (not recorded which) from PBMCs. All receptors come from a human donor with aplastic anemia.

This clonotype was detected ten times or more. This sequence joins TRBV20-1 and TRBJ2-5; either TRBD1 or TRBD2 may fit D (7 bases each). This CDR3 region has 17 residues. Trimming left V 0 bases short and J 2 bases short, with 19 bases between. Germline CDR1 and CDR2: DFQATT and SNEGSKA (reference sequence). The CDR3 DNA reads as TGCAGTGCTAGAGATCCTGGGAGGGGGCAGCTACAAGAGACCCAGTACTTC. Its protein is CSARDPGRGQLQETQYF.

This rearrangement joins TRBV24-1 to TRBJ1-1; 11 nucleotides match TRBD1. The CDR3 contains 15 residues. Germline V gene lookup returns CDR1 KGHDR and CDR2 SFDVKD. Trimming cost V 2 bases and J 8 bases; bases outside gene matches: 6. CDR3: CATSDSGQGAREAFF. The DNA of the CDR3 is TGTGCCACCAGTGATTCCGGACAGGGGGCAAGAGAAGCTTTCTTT.